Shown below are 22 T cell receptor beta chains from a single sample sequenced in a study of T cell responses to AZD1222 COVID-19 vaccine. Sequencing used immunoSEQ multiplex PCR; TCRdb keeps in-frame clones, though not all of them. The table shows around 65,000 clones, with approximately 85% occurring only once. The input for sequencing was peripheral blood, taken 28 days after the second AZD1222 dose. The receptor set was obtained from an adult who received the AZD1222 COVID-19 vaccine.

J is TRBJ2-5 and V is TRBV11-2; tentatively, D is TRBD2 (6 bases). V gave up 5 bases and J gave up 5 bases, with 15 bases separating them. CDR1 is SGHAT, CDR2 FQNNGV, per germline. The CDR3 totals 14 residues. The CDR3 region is CASSRASGGETQYF. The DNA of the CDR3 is TGTGCCAGCAGCCGGGCTAGTGGGGGGGAGACCCAGTACTTC.

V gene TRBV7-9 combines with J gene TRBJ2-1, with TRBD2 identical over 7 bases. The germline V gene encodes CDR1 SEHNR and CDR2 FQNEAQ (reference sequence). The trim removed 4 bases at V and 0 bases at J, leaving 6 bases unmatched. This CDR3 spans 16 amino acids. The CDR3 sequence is CASSSAGGSSYNEQFF. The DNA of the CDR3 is TGTGCCAGCAGCTCCGCCGGGGGGAGCTCCTACAATGAGCAGTTCTTC.

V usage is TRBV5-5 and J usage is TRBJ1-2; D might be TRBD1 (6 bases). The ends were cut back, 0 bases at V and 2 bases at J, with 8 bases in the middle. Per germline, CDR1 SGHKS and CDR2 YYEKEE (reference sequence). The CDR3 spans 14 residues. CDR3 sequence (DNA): TGTGCCAGCAGCTTGGGTCAGGGGAACTATGGCTACACCTTC. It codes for CASSLGQGNYGYTF. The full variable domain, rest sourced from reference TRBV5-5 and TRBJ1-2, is DAGVTQSPTHLIKTRGQQVTLRCSPISGHKSVSWYQQVLGQGPQFIFQYYEKEERGRGNFPDRFSARQFPNYSSELNVNALLLGDSALYLCASSLGQGNYGYTFGSGTRLTVV.

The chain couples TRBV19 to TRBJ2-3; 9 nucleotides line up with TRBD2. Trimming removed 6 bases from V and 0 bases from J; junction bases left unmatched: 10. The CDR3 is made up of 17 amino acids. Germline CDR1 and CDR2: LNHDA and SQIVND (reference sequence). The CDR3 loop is CASSLAGDRSSTDTQYF. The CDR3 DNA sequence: TGTGCCAGTAGCTTAGCGGGAGACAGGTCAAGCACAGATACGCAGTATTTT.

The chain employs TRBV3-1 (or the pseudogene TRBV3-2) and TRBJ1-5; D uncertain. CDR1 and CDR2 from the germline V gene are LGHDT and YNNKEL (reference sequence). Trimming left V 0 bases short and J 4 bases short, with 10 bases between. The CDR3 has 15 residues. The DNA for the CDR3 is TGTGCCAGCAGCCAAGATAGCCGAGGGAATCAGCCCCAGCATTTT. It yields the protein CASSQDSRGNQPQHF.

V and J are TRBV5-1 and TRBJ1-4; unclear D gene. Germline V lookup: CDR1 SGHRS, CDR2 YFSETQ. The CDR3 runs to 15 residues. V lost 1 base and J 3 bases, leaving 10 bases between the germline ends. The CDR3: CASSLYRGPNEKLFF. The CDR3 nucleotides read TGCGCCAGCAGCTTGTATCGGGGTCCTAATGAAAAACTGTTTTTT.

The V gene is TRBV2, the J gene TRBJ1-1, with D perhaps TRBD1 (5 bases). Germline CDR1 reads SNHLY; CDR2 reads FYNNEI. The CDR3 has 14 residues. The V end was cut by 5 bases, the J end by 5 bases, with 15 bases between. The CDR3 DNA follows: TGTGCCAGCAGTCCGTTTCTTCAGGGTACTGAAGCTTTCTTT. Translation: CASSPFLQGTEAFF. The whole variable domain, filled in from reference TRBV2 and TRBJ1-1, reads EPEVTQTPSHQVTQMGQEVILRCVPISNHLYFYWYRQILGQKVEFLVSFYNNEISEKSEIFDDQFSVERPDGSNFTLKIRSTKLEDSAMYFCASSPFLQGTEAFFGQGTRLTVV.

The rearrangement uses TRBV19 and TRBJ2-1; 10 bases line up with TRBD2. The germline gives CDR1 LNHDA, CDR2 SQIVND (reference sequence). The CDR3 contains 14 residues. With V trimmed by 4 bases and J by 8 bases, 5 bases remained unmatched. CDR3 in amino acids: CASSSGLAVYEQFF. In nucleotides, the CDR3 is TGTGCCAGTAGTAGCGGACTAGCGGTCTATGAGCAGTTCTTC.

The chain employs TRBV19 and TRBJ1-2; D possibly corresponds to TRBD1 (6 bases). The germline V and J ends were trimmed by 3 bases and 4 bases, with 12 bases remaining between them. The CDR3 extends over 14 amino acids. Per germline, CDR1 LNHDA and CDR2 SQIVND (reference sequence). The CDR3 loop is CASSIGGVGYGYTF. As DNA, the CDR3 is TGTGCCAGTAGTATCGGGGGCGTGGGCTATGGCTACACCTTC.

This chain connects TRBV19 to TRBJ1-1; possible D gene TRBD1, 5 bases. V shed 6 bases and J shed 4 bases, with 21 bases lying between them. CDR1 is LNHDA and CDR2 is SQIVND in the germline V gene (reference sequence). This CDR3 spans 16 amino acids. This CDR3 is CASRQPRGTEATEAFF. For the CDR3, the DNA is TGTGCCAGTAGGCAGCCGAGAGGGACGGAAGCCACTGAAGCTTTCTTT.

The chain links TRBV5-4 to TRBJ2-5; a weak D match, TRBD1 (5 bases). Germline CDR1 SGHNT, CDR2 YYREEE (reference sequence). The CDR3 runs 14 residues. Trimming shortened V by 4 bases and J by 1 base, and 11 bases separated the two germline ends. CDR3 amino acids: CASSMDTIQETQYF. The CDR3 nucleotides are TGTGCCAGCAGCATGGACACTATCCAAGAGACCCAGTACTTC.

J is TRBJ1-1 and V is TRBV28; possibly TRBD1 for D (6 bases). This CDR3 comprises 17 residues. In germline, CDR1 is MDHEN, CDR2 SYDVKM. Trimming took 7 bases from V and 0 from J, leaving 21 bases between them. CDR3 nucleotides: TGTGCCAGCACCAATACTGCCAGGGGCAGGATGAACACTGAAGCTTTCTTT. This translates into CASTNTARGRMNTEAFF.

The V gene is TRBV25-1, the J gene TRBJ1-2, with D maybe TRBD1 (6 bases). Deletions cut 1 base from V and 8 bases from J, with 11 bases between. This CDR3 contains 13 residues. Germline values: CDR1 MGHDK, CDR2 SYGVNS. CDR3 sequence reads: CASSEWGAGGYTF. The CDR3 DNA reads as TGTGCCAGCAGTGAATGGGGGGCTGGCGGCTACACCTTC.

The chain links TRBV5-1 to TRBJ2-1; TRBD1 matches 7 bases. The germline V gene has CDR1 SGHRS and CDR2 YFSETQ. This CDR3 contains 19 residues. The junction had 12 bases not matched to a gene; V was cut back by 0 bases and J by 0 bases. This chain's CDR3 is CASSLGKGGRFSSYNEQFF. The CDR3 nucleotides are TGCGCCAGCAGCTTGGGGAAAGGGGGCCGATTTAGCTCCTACAATGAGCAGTTCTTC.

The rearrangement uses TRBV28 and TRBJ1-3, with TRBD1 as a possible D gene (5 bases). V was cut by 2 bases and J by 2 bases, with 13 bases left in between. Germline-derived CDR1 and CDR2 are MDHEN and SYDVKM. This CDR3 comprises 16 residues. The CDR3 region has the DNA TGTGCCAGCAGTTTACGGGGCGGAGGGGCTGGAAACACCATATATTTT. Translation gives CASSLRGGGAGNTIYF. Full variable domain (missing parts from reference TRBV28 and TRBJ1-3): DVKVTQSSRYLVKRTGEKVFLECVQDMDHENMFWYRQDPGLGLRLIYFSYDVKMKEKGDIPEGYSVSREKKERFSLILESASTNQTSMYLCASSLRGGGAGNTIYFGEGSWLTVV.

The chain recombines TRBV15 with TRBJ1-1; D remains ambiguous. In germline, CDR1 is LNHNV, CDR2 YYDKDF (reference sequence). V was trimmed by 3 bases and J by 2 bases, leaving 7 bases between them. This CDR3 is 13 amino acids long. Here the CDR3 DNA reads TGTGCCACCAGCAGTCCCCATAACACTGAAGCTTTCTTT. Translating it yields CATSSPHNTEAFF.

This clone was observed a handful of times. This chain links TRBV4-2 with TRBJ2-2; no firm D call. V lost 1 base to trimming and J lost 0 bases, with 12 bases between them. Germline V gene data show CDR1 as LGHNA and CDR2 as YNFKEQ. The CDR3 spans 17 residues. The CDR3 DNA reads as TGTGCCAGCAGCCAAGTGGCCGGTATCCCGAACACCGGGGAGCTGTTTTTT. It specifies CASSQVAGIPNTGELFF.

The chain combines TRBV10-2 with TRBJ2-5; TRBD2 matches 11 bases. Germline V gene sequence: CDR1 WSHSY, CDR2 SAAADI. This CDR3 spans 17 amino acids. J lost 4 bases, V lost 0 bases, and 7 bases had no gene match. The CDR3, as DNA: TGCGCCAGCAGTGAGTCGGCTAGCGGGAGGATAAGAGAGACCCAGTACTTC. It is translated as CASSESASGRIRETQYF.

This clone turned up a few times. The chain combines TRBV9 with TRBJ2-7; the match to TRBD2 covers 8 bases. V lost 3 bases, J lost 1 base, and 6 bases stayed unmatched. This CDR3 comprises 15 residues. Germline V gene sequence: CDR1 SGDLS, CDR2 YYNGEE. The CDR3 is CASSESAGASYEQYF. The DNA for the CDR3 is TGTGCCAGCAGCGAATCAGCGGGAGCGTCCTACGAGCAGTACTTC. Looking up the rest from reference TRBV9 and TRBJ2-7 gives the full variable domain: DSGVTQTPKHLITATGQRVTLRCSPRSGDLSVYWYQQSLDQGLQFLIQYYNGEERAKGNILERFSAQQFPDLHSELNLSSLELGDSALYFCASSESAGASYEQYFGPGTRLTVT.

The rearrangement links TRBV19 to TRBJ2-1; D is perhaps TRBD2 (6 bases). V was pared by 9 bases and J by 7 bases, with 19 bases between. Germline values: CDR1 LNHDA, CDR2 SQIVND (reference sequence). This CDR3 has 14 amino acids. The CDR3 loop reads CASSLLGTWNEQFF. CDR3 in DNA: TGTGCCAGCTCACTACTAGGGACTTGGAATGAGCAGTTCTTC.

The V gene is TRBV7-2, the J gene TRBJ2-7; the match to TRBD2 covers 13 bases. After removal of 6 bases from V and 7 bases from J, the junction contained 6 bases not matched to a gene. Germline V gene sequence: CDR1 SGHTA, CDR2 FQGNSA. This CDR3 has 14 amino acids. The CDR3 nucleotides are TGTGCCAGCAGTTCCGGGACTAGCGGGACTGAGCAGTACTTC. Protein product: CASSSGTSGTEQYF.

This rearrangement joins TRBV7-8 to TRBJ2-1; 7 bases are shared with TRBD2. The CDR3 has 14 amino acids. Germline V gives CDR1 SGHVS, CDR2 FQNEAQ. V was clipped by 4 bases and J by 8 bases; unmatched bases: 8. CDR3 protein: CASSYYGGSDEQFF. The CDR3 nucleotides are TGTGCCAGCAGCTACTATGGCGGGAGTGATGAGCAGTTCTTC. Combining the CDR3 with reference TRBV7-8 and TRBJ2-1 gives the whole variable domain GAGVSQSPRYKVAKRGQDVALRCDPISGHVSLFWYQQALGQGPEFLTYFQNEAQLDKSGLPSDRFFAERPEGSVSTLKIQRTQQEDSAVYLCASSYYGGSDEQFFGPGTRLTVL.